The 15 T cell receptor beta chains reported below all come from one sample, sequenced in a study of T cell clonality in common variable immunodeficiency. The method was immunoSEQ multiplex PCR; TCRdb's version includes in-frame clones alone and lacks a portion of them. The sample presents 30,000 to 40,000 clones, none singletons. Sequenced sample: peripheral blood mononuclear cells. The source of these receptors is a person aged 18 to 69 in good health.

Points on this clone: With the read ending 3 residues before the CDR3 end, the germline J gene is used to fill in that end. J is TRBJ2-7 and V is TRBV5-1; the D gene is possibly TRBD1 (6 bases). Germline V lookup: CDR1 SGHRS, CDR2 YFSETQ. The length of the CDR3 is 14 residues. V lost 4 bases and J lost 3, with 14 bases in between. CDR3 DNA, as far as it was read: TGCGCCAGCAGCCTCCGGACAGACCGCTACGAG. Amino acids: CASSLRTDRYE. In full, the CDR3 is CASSLRTDRYEQYF. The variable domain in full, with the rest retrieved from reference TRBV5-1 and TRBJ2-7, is KAGVTQTPRYLIKTRGQQVTLSCSPISGHRSVSWYQQTPGQGLQFLFEYFSETQRNKGNFPGRFSGRQFSNSRSEMNVSTLELGDSALYLCASSLRTDRYEQYFGPGTRLTVT.

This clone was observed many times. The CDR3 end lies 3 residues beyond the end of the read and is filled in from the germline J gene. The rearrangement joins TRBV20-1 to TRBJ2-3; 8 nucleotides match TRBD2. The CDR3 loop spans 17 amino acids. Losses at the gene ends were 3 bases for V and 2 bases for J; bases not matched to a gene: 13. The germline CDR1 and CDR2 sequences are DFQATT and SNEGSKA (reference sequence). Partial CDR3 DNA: TGCAGTGCTAGCCCCCCCGTTGGGCGGGGGGTCACAGATACG. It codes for CSASPPVGRGVTDT. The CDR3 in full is CSASPPVGRGVTDTQYF.

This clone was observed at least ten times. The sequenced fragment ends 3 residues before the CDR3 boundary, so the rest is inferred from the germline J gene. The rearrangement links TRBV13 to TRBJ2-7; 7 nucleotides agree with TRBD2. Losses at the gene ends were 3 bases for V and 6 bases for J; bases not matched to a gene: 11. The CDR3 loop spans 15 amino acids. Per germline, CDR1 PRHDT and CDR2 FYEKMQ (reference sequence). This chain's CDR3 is CASSFTSEGEGEQYF. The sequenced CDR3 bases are TGTGCCAGCAGCTTCACTAGCGAGGGTGAGGGCGAG.

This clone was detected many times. The sequenced part of the CDR3 DNA is TGTGCCAGCAGCTTAGCTGAACCGGGACAGGGGAGGGAGACC. Translating it yields CASSLAEPGQGRET. The complete CDR3 sequence is CASSLAEPGQGRETQYF. The J gene is TRBJ2-5, the V gene TRBV7-8; 10 bases are shared with TRBD1. The CDR3 end lies 3 residues beyond the end of the read and is filled in from the germline J gene. Germline V gene data show CDR1 as SGHVS and CDR2 as FQNEAQ. J gave up 5 bases and V 0 bases, and 9 bases lay outside the gene matches. This CDR3 region has 17 residues.

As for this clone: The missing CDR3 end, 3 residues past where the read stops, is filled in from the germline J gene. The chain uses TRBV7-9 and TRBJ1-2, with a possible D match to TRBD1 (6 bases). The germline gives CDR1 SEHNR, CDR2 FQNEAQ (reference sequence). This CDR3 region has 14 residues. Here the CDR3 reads CASRSGTLREGYTF. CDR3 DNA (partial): TGTGCCAGCAGATCCGGGACACTCAGGGAGGGC.

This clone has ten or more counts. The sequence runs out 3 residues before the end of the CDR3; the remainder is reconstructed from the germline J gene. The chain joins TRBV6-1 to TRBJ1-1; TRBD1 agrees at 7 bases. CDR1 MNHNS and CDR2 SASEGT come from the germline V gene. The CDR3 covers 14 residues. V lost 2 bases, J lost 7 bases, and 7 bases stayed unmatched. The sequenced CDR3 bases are TGTGCCAGCAGTGAACCGGGACAGAGCGATGAA. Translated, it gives CASSEPGQSDE. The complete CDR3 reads CASSEPGQSDEAFF.

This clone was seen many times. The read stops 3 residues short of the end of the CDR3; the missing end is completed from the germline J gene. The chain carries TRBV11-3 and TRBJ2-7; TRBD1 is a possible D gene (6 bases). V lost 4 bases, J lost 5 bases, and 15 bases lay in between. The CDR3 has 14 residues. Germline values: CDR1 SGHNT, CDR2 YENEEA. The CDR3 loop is CASSSSRGTDEQYF. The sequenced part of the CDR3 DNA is TGTGCCAGCAGCTCATCCAGGGGAACGGACGAG. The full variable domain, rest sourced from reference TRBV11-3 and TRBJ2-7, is EAGVVQSPRYKIIEKKQPVAFWCNPISGHNTLYWYLQNLGQGPELLIRYENEEAVDDSQLPKDRFSAERLKGVDSTLKIQPAELGDSAVYLCASSSSRGTDEQYFGPGTRLTVT.

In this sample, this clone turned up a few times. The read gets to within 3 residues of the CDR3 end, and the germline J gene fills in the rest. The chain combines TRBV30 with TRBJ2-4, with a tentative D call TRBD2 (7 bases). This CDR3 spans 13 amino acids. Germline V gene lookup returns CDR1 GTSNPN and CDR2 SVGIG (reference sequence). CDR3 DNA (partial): TGTGCCTGGAGCCGGGGGGCTAACTATGGT. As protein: CAWSRGANYG. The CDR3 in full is CAWSRGANYGQYF.

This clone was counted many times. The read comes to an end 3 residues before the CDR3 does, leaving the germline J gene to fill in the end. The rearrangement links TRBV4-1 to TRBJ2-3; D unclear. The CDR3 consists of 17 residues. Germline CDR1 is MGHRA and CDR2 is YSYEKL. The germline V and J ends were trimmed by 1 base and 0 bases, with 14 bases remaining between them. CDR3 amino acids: CASSQGFPVGSTDTQYF. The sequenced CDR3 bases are TGCGCCAGCAGCCAAGGCTTCCCAGTAGGGAGCACAGATACG.

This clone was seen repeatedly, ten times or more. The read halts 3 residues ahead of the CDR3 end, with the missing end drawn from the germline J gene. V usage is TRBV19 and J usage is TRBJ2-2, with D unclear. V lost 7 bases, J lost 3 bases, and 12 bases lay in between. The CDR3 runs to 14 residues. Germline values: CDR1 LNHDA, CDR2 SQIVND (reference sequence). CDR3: CASKTRVDTGELFF. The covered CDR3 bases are TGTGCCAGTAAAACAAGGGTAGACACCGGGGAG.

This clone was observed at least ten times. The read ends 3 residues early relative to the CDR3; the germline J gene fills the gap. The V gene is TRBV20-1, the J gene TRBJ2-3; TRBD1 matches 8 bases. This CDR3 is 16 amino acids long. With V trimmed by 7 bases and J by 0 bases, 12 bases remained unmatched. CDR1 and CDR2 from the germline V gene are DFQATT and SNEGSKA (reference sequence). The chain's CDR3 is CSVVLDREMSTDTQYF. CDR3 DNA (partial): TGCAGTGTTGTATTGGACAGGGAGATGAGCACAGATACG.

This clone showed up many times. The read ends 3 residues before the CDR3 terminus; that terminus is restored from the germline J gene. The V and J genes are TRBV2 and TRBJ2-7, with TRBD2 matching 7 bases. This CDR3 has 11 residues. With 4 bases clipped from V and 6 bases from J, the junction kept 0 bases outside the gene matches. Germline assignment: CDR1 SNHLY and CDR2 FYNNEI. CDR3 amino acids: CASSAGGEQYF. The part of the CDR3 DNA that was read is TGTGCCAGCAGTGCGGGGGGCGAG. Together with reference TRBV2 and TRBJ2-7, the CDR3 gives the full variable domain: EPEVTQTPSHQVTQMGQEVILRCVPISNHLYFYWYRQILGQKVEFLVSFYNNEISEKSEIFDDQFSVERPDGSNFTLKIRSTKLEDSAMYFCASSAGGEQYFGPGTRLTVT.

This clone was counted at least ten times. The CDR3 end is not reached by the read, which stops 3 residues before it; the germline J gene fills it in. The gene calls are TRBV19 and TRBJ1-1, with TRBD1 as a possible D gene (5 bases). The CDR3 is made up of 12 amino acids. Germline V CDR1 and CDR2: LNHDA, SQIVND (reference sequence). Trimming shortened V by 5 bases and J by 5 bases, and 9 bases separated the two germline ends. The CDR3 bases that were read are TGTGCCAGTAGTCCAGGGAGAACTGAA. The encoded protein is CASSPGRTE. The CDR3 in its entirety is CASSPGRTEAFF.

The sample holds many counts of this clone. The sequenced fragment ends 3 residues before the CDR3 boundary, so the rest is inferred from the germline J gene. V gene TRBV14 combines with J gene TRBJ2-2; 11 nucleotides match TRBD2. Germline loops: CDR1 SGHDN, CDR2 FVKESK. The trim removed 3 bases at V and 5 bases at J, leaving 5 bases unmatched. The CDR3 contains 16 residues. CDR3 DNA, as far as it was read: TGTGCCAGCAGCCATAATAGCGGGAGGGCTACCGGGGAG. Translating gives CASSHNSGRATGE. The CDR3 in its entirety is CASSHNSGRATGELFF.

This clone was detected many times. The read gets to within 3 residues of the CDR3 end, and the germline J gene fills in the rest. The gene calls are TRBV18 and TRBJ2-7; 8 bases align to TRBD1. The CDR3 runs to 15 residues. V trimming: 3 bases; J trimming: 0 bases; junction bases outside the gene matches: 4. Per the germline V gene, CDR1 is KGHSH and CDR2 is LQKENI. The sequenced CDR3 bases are TGTGCCAGCTCACCCCGGGACAGGAGCTCCTACGAG. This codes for CASSPRDRSSYE. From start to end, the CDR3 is CASSPRDRSSYEQYF.